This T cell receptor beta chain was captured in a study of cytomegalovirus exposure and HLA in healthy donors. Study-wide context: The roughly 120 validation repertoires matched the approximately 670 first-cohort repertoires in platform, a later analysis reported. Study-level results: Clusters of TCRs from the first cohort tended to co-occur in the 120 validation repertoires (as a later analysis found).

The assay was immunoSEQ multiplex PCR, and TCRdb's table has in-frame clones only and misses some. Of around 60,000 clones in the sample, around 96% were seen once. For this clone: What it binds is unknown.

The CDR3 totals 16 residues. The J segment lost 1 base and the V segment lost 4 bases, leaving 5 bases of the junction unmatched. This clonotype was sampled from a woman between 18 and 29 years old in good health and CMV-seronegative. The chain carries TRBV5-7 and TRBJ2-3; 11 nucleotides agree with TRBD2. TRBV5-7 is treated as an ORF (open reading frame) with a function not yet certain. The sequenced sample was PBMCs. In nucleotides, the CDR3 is TGTGCCAGCAGCCGTACTAGCGGGAGAGGCACAGATACGCAGTATTTT. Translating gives CASSRTSGRGTDTQYF.